Listed here is a single T cell receptor beta chain. This clonotype was detected many times. What this receptor recognizes is not known. No base quality information exists; no much larger clone differs at one position. Every donor in the study was a healthy Caucasian. Miltenyi CD45RO+ enrichment and human naive T-cell isolation kits were used to isolate memory (CD45RO+) and naive T cells from PBMC. The germline V gene (reference sequence) gives CDR1 as DFQATT and CDR2 as SNEGSKA. V is clipped by 2 bases and J by 8 bases, and the sequence between their germline boundaries is 13 bases long. Counted from cysteine to phenylalanine, this CDR3 has 12 amino acids. Left in the record is the CDR3 DNA by itself, 36 bases read in frame from the first base. The method behind the library was 5' RACE. Sequencing used an Illumina HiSeq 2000. A universal primer binding site was added through template switching, and the final cDNA carried a unique molecular identifier so that TCR cDNA molecules could be counted accurately. First-strand cDNA for TCR alpha and beta chains was synthesized from specific primers in the conserved constant-segment region. To control for contamination, each cDNA library was double barcoded with a SMART-Mk sample barcode plus Illumina barcodes. TruSeq adapter sequences and Illumina sample barcodes were added in two successive PCR steps. TCR alpha and beta cDNA libraries were sequenced on the Illumina HiSeq platform with custom primers. In the paper's pipeline: MiGEC was used to process raw reads and extract unique molecular identifiers, and MiXCR was used to find CDR3 positions. For each individual, recombination models were inferred using an EM algorithm with the repgenHMM and IGoR tools. Shared clonotypes were analyzed with the tcR package in R, and sharing was normalized by the product of cloneset sizes. To study raw recombination free of thymic and clonal selection effects, out-of-frame nonproductive sequences were analyzed. TCRdb itself trimmed the public reads at Q25 with fastp, ran MiXCR and retained productive beta chains. Rows are combined by CDR3 protein, so each entry shows the most common genes and DNA. The V and J calls, along with clone size, are taken from TCRdb and not from the paper's own processing. The sample includes some 96,000 distinct CDR3 sequences, with roughly 6% observed a single time. Of the sample, about 12% falls within the top ten clones.

This sample was included in a study of identical twins listed by TCRdb under 2016. Regarding the study in general: To test whether fetal clonotypes persist, the study used deep sequencing on TCR alpha and beta repertoires from monozygotic twins, unrelated adults of various ages, and cord blood. Replicate twin experiments were performed at different times using different library preparation protocols to rule out contamination. Results the study describes overall, beyond this receptor: Zero-insertion analyses could be partly confounded by invariant T cells such as MAIT and iNKT, although diverse VJ usage argued against such confounding for most clonotypes. Because the same donors could not be followed over many years, the conclusions depended on cross-sectional statistical analysis. Fewer insertions were carried by abundant cord blood beta clonotypes, a similar but weaker trend appeared in young adult naive repertoires, and no such trend appeared in memory repertoires. The excess sharing between twins in beta out-of-frame sequences was weaker because fewer shared sequences reduced the signal-to-noise ratio. Out-of-frame TCR alpha sequences shared between twins showed an excess of low generation-probability sequences compared with coincidental sharing between unrelated individuals. Out-of-frame TCR alpha sharing in monozygotic twins was systematically underestimated by recombination models, whereas sharing between unrelated individuals was in agreement with the recombination models.

The rearranged chain carries TRBV20-1 and TRBJ2-7; the D gene is possibly TRBD2, with 6 bases matching. The specimen was memory T cells sorted from blood. Sample cell subset or site, as interpreted from the label and publication: CD45RO+ enriched T cells. This clonotype was sampled from a woman aged 45 to 65 in good health. The CDR3 region reads CSARRDSDQQYF. The bases read TGCAGTGCTAGAAGGGACTCCGATCAGCAGTACTTC.